Each of the 27 T cell receptor beta chains below was sequenced from the same sample in a study of blood T cell repertoires in COVID-19 (TCRdb year 2020). Preparation of the library involved the immunoSEQ multiplex PCR assay. TCRdb obtained this table from immuneACCESS and retained in-frame rearrangements with V and J assigned. These tables miss some clones; where compared with another copy, unresolved V genes account for less than half of the shortfall, and the remainder is unexplained. This sample has roughly 230,000 clones in its table, and around 85% of those were observed once. 6% to 9.5% of the sample comes from the top ten. The sample comprised peripheral blood. All receptors come from an elderly woman with acute or convalescent COVID-19.

In its sample, this clone was seen once. This chain connects TRBV28 to TRBJ2-1; possible D gene TRBD2, 7 bases. Trimming pared 2 bases from V and 0 bases from J, leaving 11 bases between. This CDR3 contains 16 residues. Germline CDR1 MDHEN, CDR2 SYDVKM. The CDR3 sequence: CASSLGGAISYNEQFF. CDR3 DNA sequence: TGTGCCAGCAGTTTAGGGGGGGCCATCTCCTACAATGAGCAGTTCTTC.

The chain has TRBV5-1 and TRBJ1-3; D is uncertain. The CDR3 contains 13 residues. Per germline, CDR1 SGHRS and CDR2 YFSETQ. The germline V and J ends were trimmed by 4 bases and 4 bases, with 9 bases remaining between them. The CDR3 coding sequence is TGCGCCAGCAGCGAGGGCCCCGGAAACACCATATATTTT. This gives the protein CASSEGPGNTIYF.

This sequence joins TRBV7-9 and TRBJ2-3; 8 bases fit TRBD2. Germline V lookup: CDR1 SEHNR, CDR2 FQNEAQ (reference sequence). The trim removed 4 bases at V and 0 bases at J, leaving 3 bases unmatched. The length of the CDR3 is 15 residues. The CDR3 loop reads CASSSGLASTDTQYF. The DNA of the CDR3 is TGTGCCAGCAGCTCCGGACTAGCCAGCACAGATACGCAGTATTTT.

The gene calls are TRBV6-5 and TRBJ1-2, with TRBD1 identical over 7 bases. V was clipped by 5 bases and J by 8 bases; unmatched bases: 14. The CDR3 loop spans 15 amino acids. CDR1 MNHEY and CDR2 SVGAGI come from the germline V gene. CDR3 in amino acids: CASSKTTGLTGGYTF. CDR3 sequence (DNA): TGTGCCAGCAGTAAGACGACAGGGCTCACGGGGGGCTACACCTTC.

V and J are TRBV6-5 and TRBJ1-2; D remains ambiguous. In germline, CDR1 is MNHEY, CDR2 SVGAGI. V was cut by 11 bases and J by 6 bases, with 16 bases left in between. This CDR3 region has 12 residues. The CDR3 bases are TGTGCCGAGCGTAGTTCTTGGGATGGCTACACCTTC. This codes for CAERSSWDGYTF.

The chain employs TRBV18 and TRBJ1-2; 7 nucleotides agree with TRBD1. V trimming: 8 bases; J trimming: 3 bases; junction bases outside the gene matches: 6. Per germline, CDR1 KGHSH and CDR2 LQKENI. This CDR3 contains 13 residues. The CDR3 loop reads CASLRQGDYGYTF. The CDR3, as DNA: TGTGCCAGCCTTCGACAGGGAGACTATGGCTACACCTTC.

The chain recombines TRBV27 with TRBJ1-2; 11 nucleotides line up with TRBD1. Germline CDR1 is MNHEY and CDR2 is SMNVEV (reference sequence). The V and J ends lost 3 bases and 5 bases, in that order; junction bases with no gene match: 5. The CDR3 runs to 15 residues. The CDR3 nucleotides are TGTGCCAGCAGTTTGGAGGGACAGGGGGGGTATGGCTACACCTTC. Protein sequence: CASSLEGQGGYGYTF.

This clone occurred a few times. The CDR3 protein is CASSQGQGLPYEQYF. CDR3 bases: TGTGCCAGCAGCCAAGGCCAGGGGTTGCCCTACGAGCAGTACTTC. The chain is built from TRBV4-2 and TRBJ2-7; the D gene is possibly TRBD1 (6 bases). V was trimmed by 1 base and J by 2 bases, leaving 12 bases between them. The germline V gene encodes CDR1 LGHNA and CDR2 YNFKEQ. The CDR3 length is 15 residues.

The chain joins TRBV30 to TRBJ2-2, with D perhaps TRBD2 (6 bases). Germline V gives CDR1 GTSNPN, CDR2 SVGIG (reference sequence). CDR3 length equals 13 residues. Trimming removed 2 bases at V and 6 bases at J, with 10 bases between. CDR3 residues: CAWSLTSSGELFF. The CDR3 DNA sequence: TGTGCCTGGAGTCTAACTAGCTCCGGGGAGCTGTTTTTT.

This clone was seen just once. The V and J genes are TRBV29-1 and TRBJ1-2, with 10 bases matching TRBD1. The CDR3 is 13 residues long. The ends lost 7 bases at V and 8 bases at J; junction bases unmatched: 10. Germline CDR1 and CDR2: SQVTM and ANQGSEA. CDR3 protein: CSGTRQGAGGYTF. The CDR3 DNA sequence: TGCAGCGGTACACGACAGGGGGCGGGCGGCTACACCTTC. Full variable domain (missing parts from reference TRBV29-1 and TRBJ1-2): SAVISQKPSRDICQRGTSLTIQCQVDSQVTMMFWYRQQPGQSLTLIATANQGSEATYESGFVIDKFPISRPNLTFSTLTVSNMSPEDSSIYLCSGTRQGAGGYTFGSGTRLTVV.

This clone was recorded a few times. The gene calls are TRBV6-2 or TRBV6-3 and TRBJ2-2, with 9 bases identical to TRBD2. The junction had 6 bases not matched to a gene; V was cut back by 2 bases and J by 5 bases. There are 16 residues in the CDR3. The germline V gene has CDR1 MNHEY and CDR2 SVGEGT. The CDR3 sequence: CASSYGGGAQTGELFF. DNA of the CDR3: TGTGCCAGCAGTTACGGCGGGGGGGCGCAGACCGGGGAGCTGTTTTTT.

V and J are TRBV20-1 and TRBJ2-3, with 12 positions matching TRBD2. The germline gives CDR1 DFQATT, CDR2 SNEGSKA (reference sequence). This CDR3 has 17 residues. Trimming at V came to 3 bases and at J to 0 bases, leaving 7 bases not matched to a gene. Written as DNA, the CDR3 is TGCAGTGCTAGTGGCGGGACTAGCGGGCCTAGCACAGATACGCAGTATTTT. This sequence encodes CSASGGTSGPSTDTQYF.

The chain joins TRBV19 to TRBJ2-7, with a weak D call TRBD2 (7 bases). This CDR3 contains 16 residues. The V gene's germline CDR1 is LNHDA and CDR2 SQIVND (reference sequence). V was shortened by 5 bases and J by 3 bases, with 20 bases between the two germline ends. CDR3 DNA: TGTGCCAGTAGTGGGGGGGCGGATAAAACCAGCTACGAGCAGTACTTC. This gives the protein CASSGGADKTSYEQYF.

V is TRBV27 and J is TRBJ2-5, with D possibly matching TRBD2 (6 bases). The length of the CDR3 is 16 residues. Per germline, CDR1 MNHEY and CDR2 SMNVEV (reference sequence). V lost 4 bases and J lost 3, with 18 bases in between. The CDR3 loop reads CASSSPKIAEKETQYF. Here the CDR3 DNA reads TGTGCCAGCAGTTCCCCGAAAATAGCGGAAAAAGAGACCCAGTACTTC.

The chain uses TRBV12-5 and TRBJ2-7, with 9 nucleotides matching TRBD1. CDR3 length: 14 residues. CDR1 and CDR2 from the germline V gene are LGHNT and FRNRAP. The trim removed 2 bases at V and 4 bases at J, leaving 3 bases unmatched. CDR3 DNA sequence: TGTGCTAGTGGTTTGATCGGACAGGGGTACGAGCAGTACTTC. Translated: CASGLIGQGYEQYF.

The genes are TRBV15 and TRBJ2-2, with D perhaps TRBD1 (6 bases). Germline loops: CDR1 LNHNV, CDR2 YYDKDF (reference sequence). Trimming stripped 0 bases from V and 1 base from J, with 12 bases between. This CDR3 is 17 amino acids long. The CDR3 loop is CATSRDNGGVNTGELFF. DNA for the CDR3: TGTGCCACCAGCAGAGATAATGGGGGCGTGAACACCGGGGAGCTGTTTTTT.

V usage is TRBV6-1 and J usage is TRBJ2-7; D ambiguous. The ends were cut back, 0 bases at V and 0 bases at J, with 9 bases in the middle. This CDR3 is built from 15 residues. Germline CDR1 and CDR2: MNHNS and SASEGT. CDR3 DNA sequence: TGTGCCAGCAGTGAAGCGCCCGGGTCCTCCTACGAGCAGTACTTC. It encodes CASSEAPGSSYEQYF.

J is TRBJ2-7 and V is TRBV4-2; 15 bases are a match to TRBD2. CDR3 length: 15 amino acids. Germline CDR1 reads LGHNA; CDR2 reads YNFKEQ. V lost 4 bases, J lost 9 bases, and 7 bases stayed unmatched. CDR3 nucleotide sequence: TGTGCCAGCAGCCCTGGGCCGGGACTAGCGGGAGGGCAGTACTTC. This gives the protein CASSPGPGLAGGQYF.

This clone was picked up many times. The V call is TRBV5-4, the J call TRBJ2-7, with TRBD2 identical over 7 bases. This CDR3 region has 14 residues. CDR1 SGHNT and CDR2 YYREEE come from the germline V gene (reference sequence). The V segment lost 4 bases and the J segment 0 bases; nucleotides outside the gene matches: 4. The CDR3 coding sequence is TGTGCCAGCAGCGGGGAGGGACCCTCCTACGAGCAGTACTTC. Amino acid sequence: CASSGEGPSYEQYF.

This clone has a single count. The chain links TRBV3-1 (or the pseudogene TRBV3-2) to TRBJ1-6, with D possibly matching TRBD1 (5 bases). Trimming cost V 1 base and J 5 bases, with 6 bases left between them. The CDR3 consists of 14 residues. Germline lookup yields CDR1 LGHDT and CDR2 YNNKEL (reference sequence). The CDR3 is CASSQGQNNSPLHF. The CDR3 region has the DNA TGTGCCAGCAGCCAAGGACAGAATAATTCACCCCTCCACTTT.

Only one count was recorded for this clone. The chain has TRBV25-1 and TRBJ1-6; D may be TRBD1 (5 bases). This CDR3 has 17 residues. Germline loops: CDR1 MGHDK, CDR2 SYGVNS. V was clipped by 3 bases and J by 2 bases, with 14 bases between them. The CDR3 coding sequence is TGTGCCAGCAGTGACAACTGGGGGGGACCCTATAATTCACCCCTCCACTTT. This encodes CASSDNWGGPYNSPLHF.

V gene TRBV29-1 combines with J gene TRBJ2-7, with TRBD2 matching 9 bases. CDR1 and CDR2 (germline): SQVTM, ANQGSEA. Trimming at V came to 3 bases and at J to 1 base, leaving 19 bases not matched to a gene. The CDR3 consists of 19 residues. The CDR3 sequence is CSVETNPTRAGGLSYEQYF. CDR3 nucleotide sequence: TGCAGCGTTGAGACAAACCCCACCCGAGCGGGAGGCCTATCCTACGAGCAGTACTTC.

The chain carries TRBV7-2 and TRBJ2-7; 7 bases map to TRBD2. This CDR3 region has 17 residues. Germline V gene lookup returns CDR1 SGHTA and CDR2 FQGNSA. V shed 0 bases, J shed 0 bases, and the junction held 8 bases outside the gene matches. The CDR3 loop is CASSLALPGGSSYEQYF. The CDR3 DNA reads as TGTGCCAGCAGCTTAGCTTTGCCGGGAGGCAGCTCCTACGAGCAGTACTTC.

The CDR3, as DNA: TGTGCCAGCCGATACCCCGCCGGAGGGTACAATGAGCAGTTCTTC. It translates to CASRYPAGGYNEQFF. The chain employs TRBV6-5 and TRBJ2-1; the D gene is possibly TRBD2 (6 bases). CDR1 MNHEY and CDR2 SVGAGI come from the germline V gene. Between the trimmed V and J ends, which lost 8 bases and 4 bases, there was a span of 18 bases. The CDR3 is 15 residues long.

This clone was observed a few times. The rearrangement links TRBV12-3 or TRBV12-4 to TRBJ1-2; D uncertain. With 6 bases removed from V and 2 bases from J, the gap between germline ends came to 10 bases. CDR3 length: 13 residues. CDR3 in amino acids: CASRLDGNYGYTF. The CDR3 DNA is TGTGCCAGCAGGCTTGACGGGAACTATGGCTACACCTTC.

This sequence joins TRBV30 and TRBJ2-7; the match to TRBD2 covers 7 bases. The trim removed 3 bases at V and 3 bases at J, leaving 5 bases unmatched. Per germline, CDR1 GTSNPN and CDR2 SVGIG (reference sequence). The CDR3 sequence is 13 residues long. The CDR3 protein is CAWRSRGVYEQYF. The CDR3 nucleotides are TGTGCCTGGAGAAGTCGGGGGGTCTACGAGCAGTACTTC.

The rearrangement links TRBV5-4 to TRBJ2-7; D is possibly TRBD1 (6 bases). The germline V and J ends were trimmed by 3 bases and 4 bases, with 14 bases remaining between them. Germline CDR1 reads SGHNT; CDR2 reads YYREEE (reference sequence). The CDR3 is 14 amino acids. The CDR3 DNA reads as TGTGCCAGCAGCTCGAATTCCGGGACATACGAGCAGTACTTC. Translated: CASSSNSGTYEQYF. The full variable domain, in which reference TRBV5-4 and TRBJ2-7 provide the parts outside the CDR3, is ETGVTQSPTHLIKTRGQQVTLRCSSQSGHNTVSWYQQALGQGPQFIFQYYREEENGRGNFPPRFSGLQFPNYSSELNVNALELDDSALYLCASSSNSGTYEQYFGPGTRLTVT.